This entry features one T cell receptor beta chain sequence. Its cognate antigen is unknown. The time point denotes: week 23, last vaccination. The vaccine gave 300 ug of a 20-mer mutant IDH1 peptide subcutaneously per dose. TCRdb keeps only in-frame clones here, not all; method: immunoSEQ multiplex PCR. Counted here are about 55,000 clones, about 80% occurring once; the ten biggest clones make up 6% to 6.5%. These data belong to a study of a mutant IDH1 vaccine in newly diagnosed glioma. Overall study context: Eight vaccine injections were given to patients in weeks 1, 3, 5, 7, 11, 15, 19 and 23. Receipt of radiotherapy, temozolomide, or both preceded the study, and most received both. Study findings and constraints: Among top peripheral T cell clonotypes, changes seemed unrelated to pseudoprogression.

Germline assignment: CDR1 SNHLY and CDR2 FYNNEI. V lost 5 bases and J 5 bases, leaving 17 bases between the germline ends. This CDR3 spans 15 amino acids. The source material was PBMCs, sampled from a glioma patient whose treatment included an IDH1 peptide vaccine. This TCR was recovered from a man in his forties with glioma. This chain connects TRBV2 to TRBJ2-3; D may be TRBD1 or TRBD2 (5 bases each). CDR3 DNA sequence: TGTGCCAGCAGTCCCCGGGACGGTGGCGGAGATACGCAGTATTTT. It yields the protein CASSPRDGGGDTQYF.